One and the same sample provided the 26 T cell receptor beta chains below, sequenced in a study of T-cell memory formation after mild COVID-19. TCRdb re-called the 5' RACE reads through MiXCR, storing one row per CDR3 protein. The repertoire holds hundreds of thousands of distinct CDR3 sequences, with over 13% as singletons. The sequencing input was PBMCs or a T cell subset sorted from them (not recorded which). Source of these receptors: a man between 18 and 29 years old who had mild COVID-19 (a few samples of this study predate the infection). Cell type and time point are not known.

V and J are TRBV4-2 and TRBJ2-7, with unresolved D. Germline V gives CDR1 LGHNA, CDR2 YNFKEQ. V shed 1 base and J shed 0 bases, with 7 bases lying between them. The length of the CDR3 is 14 residues. The CDR3 DNA is TGTGCCAGCAGCCAAGTCAAAGACTCCTACGAGCAGTACTTC. Translation: CASSQVKDSYEQYF.

The V call is TRBV12-5, the J call TRBJ1-2; 7 nucleotides align to TRBD1. Unmatched junction bases numbered 7, after V lost 7 bases and J lost 5 bases. In germline, CDR1 is LGHNT, CDR2 FRNRAP. CDR3 length: 13 residues. DNA for the CDR3: TGTGCTAGTGCCCTCGGGACAGATTATGGCTACACCTTC. Translated, it gives CASALGTDYGYTF.

This clonotype showed up just a few times. This chain connects TRBV7-2 to TRBJ1-1, with D tentatively TRBD1 (5 bases). The germline V and J ends were trimmed by 3 bases and 5 bases, with 13 bases remaining between them. Germline-derived CDR1 and CDR2 are SGHTA and FQGNSA. The CDR3 totals 14 residues. CDR3 protein: CASSLGGPVTEAFF. The CDR3 DNA is TGTGCCAGCAGCTTGGGGGGTCCGGTTACTGAAGCTTTCTTT.

The V gene is TRBV12-3 or TRBV12-4, the J gene TRBJ1-1; 7 bases line up with TRBD1. The CDR3 runs to 13 residues. V shed 5 bases, J shed 11 bases, and the junction held 11 bases outside the gene matches. The CDR3 here is CASSQQTGDGAFF. CDR3 bases: TGTGCCAGCAGTCAACAAACAGGGGATGGGGCTTTCTTT.

The V call is TRBV5-1, the J call TRBJ1-3; D remains unclear. CDR1 and CDR2 from the germline V gene are SGHRS and YFSETQ. The CDR3 contains 16 residues. V was clipped by 1 base and J by 0 bases, with 11 bases between them. The CDR3 loop is CASSLTTAGSGNTIYF. The CDR3 DNA follows: TGCGCCAGCAGCTTGACCACGGCGGGCTCTGGAAACACCATATATTTT.

This clonotype was seen a handful of times. J is TRBJ1-4 and V is TRBV4-1; D gene ambiguous. The CDR3 has 11 amino acids. Trimming removed 2 bases at V and 7 bases at J, with 2 bases between. In germline, CDR1 is MGHRA, CDR2 YSYEKL. Here the CDR3 reads CASSQLEKLFF. DNA of the CDR3: TGCGCCAGCAGCCAACTTGAAAAACTGTTTTTT.

In this sample, this clonotype turned up a few times. This chain links TRBV4-3 with TRBJ1-2; 9 bases fit TRBD1. The CDR3 has 13 amino acids. Trimming cost V 1 base and J 7 bases; bases outside gene matches: 1. The germline gives CDR1 LGHNA, CDR2 YSLEER. CDR3 sequence: CASSQGTGVGYTF. The CDR3 DNA is TGCGCCAGCAGCCAAGGGACAGGGGTTGGCTACACCTTC.

Many counts were recorded for this clonotype. This chain connects TRBV27 to TRBJ2-5; 8 bases agree with TRBD1. Germline trimming cut 5 bases from V and 2 bases from J; bases unmatched to any gene: 4. The germline V gene has CDR1 MNHEY and CDR2 SMNVEV (reference sequence). The CDR3 consists of 14 residues. The CDR3 DNA is TGTGCCAGCAGTCCGAGGGACAGGCAAGAGACCCAGTACTTC. This sequence encodes CASSPRDRQETQYF.

The table lists this clonotype with a few counts. J is TRBJ1-2 and V is TRBV6-1; tentatively, D is TRBD1 (5 bases). Germline CDR1 MNHNS, CDR2 SASEGT. V was cut by 5 bases and J by 8 bases, with 12 bases left in between. This CDR3 has 12 residues. CDR3 region: CASSLTATGYTF. CDR3 bases: TGTGCCAGCAGTTTGACAGCGACAGGCTACACCTTC.

This clonotype was recorded many times. CDR3 DNA: TGCAGTGCTAGAGTAGGAGAGAGGGCGGTTAACACCGGGGAGCTGTTTTTT. Translated, it gives CSARVGERAVNTGELFF. The chain uses TRBV20-1 and TRBJ2-2; D is possibly TRBD2 (5 bases). Deletions cut 1 base from V and 2 bases from J, with 17 bases between. The germline CDR1 and CDR2 sequences are DFQATT and SNEGSKA (reference sequence). This CDR3 comprises 17 residues.

This clonotype was counted a few times. This chain links TRBV7-2 with TRBJ1-2; D is possibly TRBD1 (5 bases). Germline-derived CDR1 and CDR2 are SGHTA and FQGNSA. There are 15 residues in the CDR3. V was shortened by 1 base and J by 2 bases, with 11 bases between the two germline ends. The CDR3 sequence: CASSLGSGLNYGYTF. The CDR3 coding sequence is TGTGCCAGCAGCTTAGGGTCAGGGCTCAACTATGGCTACACCTTC. Combining the CDR3 with reference TRBV7-2 and TRBJ1-2 gives the whole variable domain GAGVSQSPSNKVTEKGKDVELRCDPISGHTALYWYRQSLGQGLEFLIYFQGNSAPDKSGLPSDRFSAERTGGSVSTLTIQRTQQEDSAVYLCASSLGSGLNYGYTFGSGTRLTVV.

The chain links TRBV20-1 to TRBJ2-5, with D possibly TRBD2 on 5 matching bases. Trimming pared 6 bases from V and 2 bases from J, leaving 10 bases between. The CDR3 has 12 amino acids. Germline values: CDR1 DFQATT, CDR2 SNEGSKA (reference sequence). The CDR3 DNA sequence: TGCAGTGCCCGTGAGGGTCAAGAGACCCAGTACTTC. It codes for CSAREGQETQYF.

The chain couples TRBV12-3 or TRBV12-4 to TRBJ2-1; D perhaps matches TRBD1 (6 bases). The CDR3 runs to 15 residues. Between the trimmed V and J ends, which lost 1 base and 4 bases, there was a span of 11 bases. This CDR3 reads CASSLGFQGYNEQFF. The CDR3 nucleotides are TGTGCCAGCAGTTTAGGGTTTCAGGGGTACAATGAGCAGTTCTTC.

In its sample, this clonotype was seen many times. The genes are TRBV5-1 and TRBJ1-4; 7 positions agree with TRBD1. CDR3 length: 16 amino acids. The V gene end was trimmed by 0 bases and the J gene end by 2 bases; junction bases not matched to a gene: 4. Germline CDR1 is SGHRS and CDR2 is YFSETQ. CDR3 sequence reads: CASSLGRGGTNEKLFF. In DNA form, the CDR3 reads TGCGCCAGCAGCTTGGGCCGAGGGGGCACTAATGAAAAACTGTTTTTT.

In this sample, this clonotype turned up a few times. The chain uses TRBV27 and TRBJ2-6; possible D gene TRBD1, 6 bases. V was cut by 3 bases and J by 4 bases, with 16 bases left in between. Germline CDR1 MNHEY, CDR2 SMNVEV (reference sequence). The CDR3 is 17 amino acids. The CDR3: CASSFQGSRTGANVLTF. In nucleotides, the CDR3 is TGTGCCAGCAGTTTTCAGGGGTCTAGGACGGGGGCCAACGTCCTGACTTTC.

The rearrangement links TRBV5-5 to TRBJ2-1; no definite D call. The CDR3 is 11 amino acids. Germline loops: CDR1 SGHKS, CDR2 YYEKEE (reference sequence). V lost 4 bases to trimming and J lost 15 bases, with 14 bases between them. The CDR3 reads CASSTSLGWFF. The CDR3 DNA reads TGTGCCAGCAGCACTTCTTTGGGGTGGTTCTTC. Complete variable domain (other parts from reference TRBV5-5 and TRBJ2-1): DAGVTQSPTHLIKTRGQQVTLRCSPISGHKSVSWYQQVLGQGPQFIFQYYEKEERGRGNFPDRFSARQFPNYSSELNVNALLLGDSALYLCASSTSLGWFFGPGTRLTVL.

This clonotype was seen more than once but under ten times. The chain couples TRBV10-2 to TRBJ2-5; D possibly corresponds to TRBD1 (6 bases). Deletions cut 4 bases from V and 5 bases from J, with 11 bases between. From germline, CDR1 is WSHSY and CDR2 SAAADI. This CDR3 spans 13 amino acids. The CDR3 spells CASSVVGAETQYF. The CDR3 DNA sequence: TGCGCCAGCAGTGTCGTGGGGGCTGAGACCCAGTACTTC.

In this sample, this clonotype turned up a few times. The J gene is TRBJ2-1, the V gene TRBV20-1, with D unresolved. The germline V and J ends were trimmed by 3 bases and 0 bases, with 15 bases remaining between them. CDR1 is DFQATT, CDR2 SNEGSKA, per germline (reference sequence). The CDR3 runs 16 residues. CDR3: CSASTDPRPSYNEQFF. In DNA, the CDR3 is TGCAGTGCTAGCACCGACCCGCGCCCCTCCTACAATGAGCAGTTCTTC.

This clonotype was counted only a few times. V and J are TRBV28 and TRBJ1-2, with 8 nucleotides matching TRBD1. This CDR3 contains 16 residues. V shed 6 bases, J shed 6 bases, and the junction held 15 bases outside the gene matches. Germline values: CDR1 MDHEN, CDR2 SYDVKM. CDR3 nucleotides: TGTGCCAGCAGCACGGACAGGGTGACTTTGTTCCATGGCTACACCTTC. As protein: CASSTDRVTLFHGYTF.

The CDR3 loop is CASSFDRGPYEQYV. The CDR3 DNA is TGTGCCAGCAGCTTCGACAGGGGGCCCTACGAGCAGTACGTC. The chain has TRBV7-2 and TRBJ2-7; 10 nucleotides agree with TRBD1. Germline trimming cut 3 bases from V and 2 bases from J; bases unmatched to any gene: 1. Germline assignment: CDR1 SGHTA and CDR2 FQGNSA. This CDR3 has 14 amino acids.

This clonotype was seen more than once but under ten times. The chain joins TRBV7-6 to TRBJ2-3; TRBD2 matches 9 bases. This CDR3 contains 15 residues. Germline V gene data show CDR1 as SGHVS and CDR2 as FNYEAQ. V lost 6 bases and J lost 0; bases outside the gene matches: 4. For the CDR3, the DNA is TGTGCCAGCAGAACTGGACTAGCGAGCACAGATACGCAGTATTTT. It encodes CASRTGLASTDTQYF. The full variable domain, its missing parts supplied by reference TRBV7-6 and TRBJ2-3, is GAGVSQSPRYKVTKRGQDVALRCDPISGHVSLYWYRQALGQGPEFLTYFNYEAQQDKSGLPNDRFSAERPEGSISTLTIQRTEQRDSAMYRCASRTGLASTDTQYFGPGTRLTVL.

This clonotype has only a few counts. V gene TRBV14 combines with J gene TRBJ2-5; TRBD2 matches at 11 bases. CDR1 SGHDN and CDR2 FVKESK come from the germline V gene. The CDR3 is 16 residues long. The trim removed 4 bases at V and 1 base at J, leaving 5 bases unmatched. CDR3 in amino acids: CASSPLAGATQETQYF. The DNA of the CDR3 is TGTGCCAGCAGCCCACTAGCGGGGGCCACCCAAGAGACCCAGTACTTC. Using reference TRBV14 and TRBJ2-5 for the parts outside the CDR3, the full variable domain is EAGVTQFPSHSVIEKGQTVTLRCDPISGHDNLYWYRRVMGKEIKFLLHFVKESKQDESGMPNNRFLAERTGGTYSTLKVQPAELEDSGVYFCASSPLAGATQETQYFGPGTRLLVL.

The CDR3 nucleotides are TGTGCCAGCAGTTCATCGCGAGGACTCTCCTCCCCCCAAGAGACCCAGTACTTC. Residues: CASSSSRGLSSPQETQYF. The chain has TRBV28 and TRBJ2-5; D is possibly TRBD2 (5 bases). This CDR3 contains 18 residues. Per the germline V gene, CDR1 is MDHEN and CDR2 is SYDVKM. Trimming stripped 4 bases from V and 1 base from J, with 22 bases between.

In its sample, this clonotype was seen many times. This rearrangement joins TRBV4-3 to TRBJ2-7; D possibly corresponds to TRBD2 (6 bases). Per the germline V gene, CDR1 is LGHNA and CDR2 is YSLEER. Trimming stripped 0 bases from V and 3 bases from J, with 9 bases between. This CDR3 is built from 14 residues. The CDR3 DNA reads TGCGCCAGCAGCCAAGATCCCGGGGGCTACGAGCAGTACTTC. Its protein is CASSQDPGGYEQYF.

The rearrangement uses TRBV24-1 and TRBJ1-2; TRBD1 matches 7 bases. Trimming cost V 4 bases and J 3 bases; bases outside gene matches: 7. Germline V gene sequence: CDR1 KGHDR, CDR2 SFDVKD. This CDR3 is built from 15 residues. The CDR3 DNA follows: TGTGCCACCAGTGACCCGCAGGGGGGCGACTATGGCTACACCTTC. This gives the protein CATSDPQGGDYGYTF.

The chain uses TRBV5-1 and TRBJ1-1; 12 bases are shared with TRBD1. The CDR3 runs 13 residues. Germline CDR1 SGHRS, CDR2 YFSETQ. J lost 10 bases, V lost 2 bases, and 3 bases had no gene match. CDR3 DNA sequence: TGCGCCAGCAGCTTCCCGGGACAGGGGGCAGCTTTCTTT. Its protein product is CASSFPGQGAAFF.